This TCR beta chain was captured in a study of a mutant IDH1 vaccine in newly diagnosed glioma. Whole-study context: Treated individuals were approximately 60% male and 37.5% female, averaging approximately 40 years of age. Patients previously underwent radiotherapy, temozolomide, or both, and most underwent both.

Profiling relied on immunoSEQ multiplex PCR, and the TCRdb table lists in-frame clones only, not all of them. The sample lists 68,000 or so clones, 75% to 85% occurring once. Regarding time point: baseline, week 1 (first vaccination visit). As to treatment: pre-vaccination baseline after standard-of-care therapy. Looked up from germline, CDR1 is MNHEY and CDR2 is SVGAGI. The CDR3 consists of 15 residues. Trimming cost V 0 bases and J 1 base, with 10 bases left between them. This sequence was found in a man between 50 and 59 years old with glioma. Here the sequenced sample was PBMCs, taken from a glioma patient treated with radiotherapy, temozolomide or both. V and J are TRBV6-5 and TRBJ2-7; D is undetermined. The chain's CDR3 is CASSYSKGRSYEQYF. The CDR3, as DNA: TGTGCCAGCAGTTACTCGAAGGGCAGATCCTACGAGCAGTACTTC.